This passage covers 22 T cell receptor beta chains from one sample sequenced in a study of T cell repertoires in cytomegalovirus infection. TCRdb reprocessed the reads via MiXCR and lists one record per CDR3 protein. This sample has about 89,000 distinct CDR3 sequences, with over 25% found just once. These receptors lack a known antigen. Source: CD8+ T cells from cultured PBMCs, taken from culture after CMV antigen stimulation. The source is a human donor in good health (CMV status not recorded). Some clones in this sample may be carry-over from other donors' samples.

The sample holds many counts of this clonotype. V usage is TRBV19 and J usage is TRBJ1-1; D unclear. CDR3 length: 13 residues. Between the trimmed V and J ends, which lost 0 bases and 8 bases, there was a span of 10 bases. Looked up from germline, CDR1 is LNHDA and CDR2 is SQIVND (reference sequence). This CDR3 reads CASSIENRGEAFF. CDR3 coding DNA: TGTGCCAGTAGTATAGAAAACCGGGGAGAAGCTTTCTTT. Drawing the rest from reference TRBV19 and TRBJ1-1, the complete variable domain is DGGITQSPKYLFRKEGQNVTLSCEQNLNHDAMYWYRQDPGQGLRLIYYSQIVNDFQKGDIAEGYSVSREKKESFPLTVTSAQKNPTAFYLCASSIENRGEAFFGQGTRLTVV.

This clonotype was counted at least ten times. CDR3 in DNA: TGTGCCAGCAGCCACCGGGACCTGGGGGGCTACACCTTC. It codes for CASSHRDLGGYTF. The chain uses TRBV7-6 and TRBJ1-2; possibly TRBD1 for D (5 bases). CDR3 length equals 13 residues. The germline V gene has CDR1 SGHVS and CDR2 FNYEAQ. Trimming pared 5 bases from V and 8 bases from J, leaving 15 bases between.

In DNA form, the CDR3 reads TGTGCCAGTAGTAGGGGGCGTTGGGCTTTCTTT. It translates to CASSRGRWAFF. The rearrangement links TRBV19 to TRBJ1-1, with D possibly matching TRBD1 (6 bases). Germline values: CDR1 LNHDA, CDR2 SQIVND (reference sequence). This CDR3 is 11 amino acids long. Trimming took off 4 bases at V and 11 bases at J, with 11 bases between the two ends.

The V and J genes are TRBV20-1 and TRBJ2-1, with unresolved D. From germline, CDR1 is DFQATT and CDR2 SNEGSKA (reference sequence). The ends were cut back, 6 bases at V and 6 bases at J, with 12 bases in the middle. The CDR3 loop spans 12 amino acids. The CDR3 DNA sequence: TGCAGTGCCATCGACGTAAGCAATGAGCAGTTCTTC. Translated, it gives CSAIDVSNEQFF.

J is TRBJ2-5 and V is TRBV2, with 10 bases matching TRBD1. The germline gives CDR1 SNHLY, CDR2 FYNNEI. This CDR3 is built from 12 residues. V lost 8 bases and J lost 4; bases outside the gene matches: 1. CDR3 coding DNA: TGTGCCAGCTGGACAGGGGGAGAGACCCAGTACTTC. Protein: CASWTGGETQYF.

The V gene is TRBV12-3 or TRBV12-4, the J gene TRBJ1-1, with TRBD1 identical over 8 bases. The CDR3 is made up of 14 amino acids. The trim removed 0 bases at V and 11 bases at J, leaving 8 bases unmatched. CDR3 loop: CASSLATGGVDAFF. The CDR3 DNA reads as TGTGCCAGCAGTTTAGCCACAGGGGGGGTCGACGCTTTCTTT.

In its sample, this clonotype was seen many times. The gene calls are TRBV5-4 and TRBJ2-1; no clear D gene. CDR1 and CDR2 (germline): SGHNT, YYREEE (reference sequence). The CDR3 loop spans 16 amino acids. V was trimmed by 3 bases and J by 0 bases, leaving 13 bases between them. The DNA for the CDR3 is TGTGCCAGCAGCTCACCCCGGTCGAGCTCCTACAATGAGCAGTTCTTC. Translated: CASSSPRSSSYNEQFF.

This clonotype was detected a few times. This chain uses TRBV7-9 with TRBJ2-7; D is possibly TRBD1 (5 bases). CDR1 is SEHNR and CDR2 is FQNEAQ in the germline V gene (reference sequence). The V end lost 6 bases, the J end lost 7 bases, and 16 bases lay between the germline ends. The CDR3 sequence is 13 residues long. CDR3 DNA: TGTGCCAGCAGTCACGCAGTTGGGGCGGAGCAGTACTTC. Amino acids: CASSHAVGAEQYF.

This clonotype was seen repeatedly, ten times or more. The gene calls are TRBV7-8 and TRBJ1-5, with D possibly being TRBD1 (6 bases). This CDR3 is built from 13 residues. Deletions cut 5 bases from V and 4 bases from J, with 9 bases between. CDR1 is SGHVS, CDR2 FQNEAQ, per germline. CDR3 sequence reads: CASSTGLNQPQHF. The CDR3 DNA reads as TGTGCCAGCAGCACAGGGTTGAATCAGCCCCAGCATTTT.

This clonotype was counted only a few times. This chain joins TRBV29-1 and TRBJ1-2; unclear D gene. The CDR3 is made up of 12 amino acids. Per the germline V gene, CDR1 is SQVTM and CDR2 is ANQGSEA. V was pared by 5 bases and J by 2 bases, with 9 bases between. The CDR3 spells CSVPPTNYGYTF. In DNA, the CDR3 is TGCAGCGTTCCCCCCACGAACTATGGCTACACCTTC.

V usage is TRBV19 and J usage is TRBJ2-7; D gene uncertain. Trimming took 5 bases from V and 3 from J, leaving 11 bases between them. CDR3 length: 13 amino acids. Germline assignment: CDR1 LNHDA and CDR2 SQIVND (reference sequence). In DNA form, the CDR3 reads TGTGCCAGTAGTTTCGGACCGCACTACGAGCAGTACTTC. Amino acid sequence: CASSFGPHYEQYF. The complete variable domain, with remaining parts taken from reference TRBV19 and TRBJ2-7, reads DGGITQSPKYLFRKEGQNVTLSCEQNLNHDAMYWYRQDPGQGLRLIYYSQIVNDFQKGDIAEGYSVSREKKESFPLTVTSAQKNPTAFYLCASSFGPHYEQYFGPGTRLTVT.

This clonotype was seen a few times. This chain links TRBV20-1 with TRBJ2-7; 11 bases map to TRBD2. Germline lookup yields CDR1 DFQATT and CDR2 SNEGSKA (reference sequence). Trimming removed 0 bases from V and 0 bases from J; junction bases left unmatched: 10. The CDR3 length is 18 residues. CDR3 bases: TGCAGTGCTAGAGATCTGTTAGCGGGGGGGCCGGACTCCTACGAGCAGTACTTC. It specifies CSARDLLAGGPDSYEQYF.

In its sample, this clonotype was seen many times. The chain carries TRBV7-8 and TRBJ1-4; TRBD1 matches at 10 bases. V shed 4 bases and J 8 bases; nucleotides not matched to a gene: 4. The CDR3 contains 14 residues. Germline V CDR1 and CDR2: SGHVS, FQNEAQ. The CDR3 nucleotides read TGTGCCAGCAGCTCCGGGACAGGGGAAGAAAAACTGTTTTTT. Translating it yields CASSSGTGEEKLFF.

The chain employs TRBV6-6 and TRBJ1-3; no clear D. Germline values: CDR1 MNHNY, CDR2 SVGAGI (reference sequence). The CDR3 loop spans 13 amino acids. V was shortened by 8 bases and J by 0 bases, with 8 bases between the two germline ends. In DNA form, the CDR3 reads TGTGCCAGCGGGGAACCCTCTGGAAACACCATATATTTT. Protein: CASGEPSGNTIYF.

This clonotype was observed many times. The chain uses TRBV6-1 and TRBJ1-4; TRBD1 matches at 9 bases. The length of the CDR3 is 14 residues. Losses at the gene ends were 8 bases for V and 8 bases for J; bases not matched to a gene: 9. Germline V gives CDR1 MNHNS, CDR2 SASEGT. The CDR3 region is CASVSGTGLEKLFF. CDR3 DNA sequence: TGTGCCAGCGTTTCCGGGACAGGGCTCGAAAAACTGTTTTTT.

This clonotype has at least ten counts. The chain links TRBV19 to TRBJ2-2; maybe TRBD2 (7 bases). The CDR3 has 17 amino acids. With 5 bases removed from V and 5 bases from J, the gap between germline ends came to 21 bases. The germline V gene has CDR1 LNHDA and CDR2 SQIVND (reference sequence). Written as DNA, the CDR3 is TGTGCCAGTAGTGGGCCCCTAGGCGGGGGCCGGACCGGGGAGCTGTTTTTT. It encodes CASSGPLGGGRTGELFF.

This clonotype was seen a single time. The chain employs TRBV7-2 and TRBJ1-5, with a possible D match to TRBD1 (6 bases). Trimming stripped 5 bases from V and 6 bases from J, with 17 bases between. Looked up from germline, CDR1 is SGHTA and CDR2 is FQGNSA. The CDR3 runs to 15 residues. CDR3 sequence reads: CASSPTGGAGQPQHF. The CDR3 coding sequence is TGTGCCAGCAGCCCCACGGGGGGCGCGGGTCAGCCCCAGCATTTT.

CDR3 in DNA: TGTGCCAGCAGTGATATCCTAGCGGGCCCACCGGAAGAGACCCAGTACTTC. This translates into CASSDILAGPPEETQYF. The chain joins TRBV2 to TRBJ2-5; 8 nucleotides align to TRBD2. Unmatched junction bases numbered 12, after V lost 3 bases and J lost 3 bases. The CDR3 length is 17 residues. CDR1 and CDR2 (germline): SNHLY, FYNNEI.

The chain employs TRBV27 and TRBJ2-1, with TRBD2 matching 10 bases. In germline, CDR1 is MNHEY, CDR2 SMNVEV (reference sequence). Losses at the gene ends were 7 bases for V and 4 bases for J; bases not matched to a gene: 7. CDR3 length: 15 amino acids. The CDR3 reads CASKRGAGGYNEQFF. The CDR3 nucleotides read TGTGCCAGCAAGCGGGGAGCGGGGGGGTACAATGAGCAGTTCTTC.

This clonotype was seen a few times. The V and J genes are TRBV9 and TRBJ1-1, with a weak D call TRBD1 (5 bases). Germline CDR1 and CDR2: SGDLS and YYNGEE. This CDR3 has 13 residues. V was shortened by 8 bases and J by 0 bases, with 11 bases between the two germline ends. CDR3 bases: TGTGCCAGTCAGACAGAACTGAACACTGAAGCTTTCTTT. It is translated as CASQTELNTEAFF.

The CDR3 nucleotides read TGTGCCAGCAGTCGGATAGCGGGGGGGCCGAGTCAAGAGACCCAGTACTTC. Translation gives CASSRIAGGPSQETQYF. The rearrangement links TRBV28 to TRBJ2-5; TRBD2 matches at 11 bases. Per the germline V gene, CDR1 is MDHEN and CDR2 is SYDVKM. The CDR3 covers 17 residues. V gave up 5 bases and J gave up 2 bases; unmatched junction bases: 10.

This chain uses TRBV29-1 with TRBJ2-1, with D possibly called TRBD1 or TRBD2 (5 bases each). With 8 bases removed from V and 0 bases from J, the gap between germline ends came to 17 bases. The CDR3 runs to 15 residues. Germline lookup yields CDR1 SQVTM and CDR2 ANQGSEA. CDR3 loop: CSISGTQYSYNEQFF. In DNA, the CDR3 is TGCAGCATCTCGGGGACCCAATACTCCTACAATGAGCAGTTCTTC.